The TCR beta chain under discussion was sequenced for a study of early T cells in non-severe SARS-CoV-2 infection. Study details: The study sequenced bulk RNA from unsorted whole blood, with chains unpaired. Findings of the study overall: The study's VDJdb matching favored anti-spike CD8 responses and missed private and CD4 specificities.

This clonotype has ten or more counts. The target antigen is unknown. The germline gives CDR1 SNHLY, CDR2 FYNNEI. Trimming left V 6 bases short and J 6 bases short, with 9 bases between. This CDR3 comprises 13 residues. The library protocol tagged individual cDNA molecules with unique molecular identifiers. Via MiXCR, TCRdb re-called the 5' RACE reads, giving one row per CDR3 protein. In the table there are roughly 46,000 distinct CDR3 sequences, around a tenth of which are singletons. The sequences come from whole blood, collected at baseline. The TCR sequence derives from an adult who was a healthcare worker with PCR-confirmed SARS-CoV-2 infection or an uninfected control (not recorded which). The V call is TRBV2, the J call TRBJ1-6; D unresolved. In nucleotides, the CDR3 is TGTGCCAGCAGCAGACGGGGTAATTCACCCCTCCACTTT. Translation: CASSRRGNSPLHF.